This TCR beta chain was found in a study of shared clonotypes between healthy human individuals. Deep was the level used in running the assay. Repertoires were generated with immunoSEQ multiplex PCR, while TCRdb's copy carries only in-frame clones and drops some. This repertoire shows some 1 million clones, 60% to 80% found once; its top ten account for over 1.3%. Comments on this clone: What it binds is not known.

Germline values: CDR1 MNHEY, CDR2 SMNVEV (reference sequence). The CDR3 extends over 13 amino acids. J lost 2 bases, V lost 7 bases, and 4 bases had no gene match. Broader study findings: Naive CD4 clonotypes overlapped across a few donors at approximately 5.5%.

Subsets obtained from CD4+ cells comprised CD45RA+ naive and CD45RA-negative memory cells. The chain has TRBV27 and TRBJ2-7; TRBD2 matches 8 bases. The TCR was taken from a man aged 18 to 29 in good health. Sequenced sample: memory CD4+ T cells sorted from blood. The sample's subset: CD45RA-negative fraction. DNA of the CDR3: TGTGCCAGCAAGGGACTAGTCGCCTACGAGCAGTACTTC. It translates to CASKGLVAYEQYF.